The present TCR beta chain was sequenced within a study of blood T cells in healthy people across ages. Overall study context: For every two T cells, template switching captured about one barcoded beta molecule.

In the case of this clonotype: No antigen is known for it.

Through a sample-barcoded 5' primer and a J-beta primer mix, a second PCR was run for 7 to 11 cycles. The yield of each sample was at least 3 million CDR3-containing paired-end reads. MiXCR, applied by TCRdb to the 5' RACE reads, yields one record per CDR3 protein. Of over 1,500,000 distinct CDR3 sequences listed, 49% are singletons. Broader study findings: The lack of PBMC sorting stopped any conclusive naive versus antigen-experienced comparison.

This CDR3 contains 16 residues. The germline CDR1 and CDR2 sequences are SGHDN and FVKESK. V was clipped by 0 bases and J by 11 bases; unmatched bases: 11. The chain is built from TRBV14 and TRBJ2-5, with 11 bases fitting TRBD2. Sequencing was carried out using blood. This TCR derives from a middle-aged woman in good health. DNA for the CDR3: TGTGCCAGCAGCCAAGAACTGACTAGCGGGGACAATGAGCAGTACTTC. Translating it yields CASSQELTSGDNEQYF.